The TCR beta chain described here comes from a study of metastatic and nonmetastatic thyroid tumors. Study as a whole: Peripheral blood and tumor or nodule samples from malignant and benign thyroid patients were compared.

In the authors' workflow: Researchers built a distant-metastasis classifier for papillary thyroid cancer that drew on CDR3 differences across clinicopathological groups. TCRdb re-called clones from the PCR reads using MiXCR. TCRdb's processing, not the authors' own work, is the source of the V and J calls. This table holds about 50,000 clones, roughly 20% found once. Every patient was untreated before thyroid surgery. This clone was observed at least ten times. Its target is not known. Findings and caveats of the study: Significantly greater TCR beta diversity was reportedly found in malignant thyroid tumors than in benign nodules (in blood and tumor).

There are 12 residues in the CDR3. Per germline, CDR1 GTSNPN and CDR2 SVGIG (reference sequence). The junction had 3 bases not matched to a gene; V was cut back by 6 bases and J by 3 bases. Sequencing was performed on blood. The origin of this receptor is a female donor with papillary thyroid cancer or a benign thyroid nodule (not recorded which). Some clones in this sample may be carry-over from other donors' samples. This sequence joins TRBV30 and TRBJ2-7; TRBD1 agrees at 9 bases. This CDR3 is CACTGGNYEQYF. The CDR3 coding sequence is TGTGCCTGTACAGGGGGCAACTACGAGCAGTACTTC.